Presented here are 23 T cell receptor beta chains from one specimen sequenced in a study of T-cell memory formation after mild COVID-19. TCRdb re-derived calls from the 5' RACE reads in MiXCR, one entry per CDR3 protein. The sample lists around 220,000 distinct CDR3 sequences; over 15% were seen once. The source material was PBMCs or a T cell subset sorted from them (not recorded which). Source of these receptors: a young man who had mild COVID-19 (a few samples of this study predate the infection). Cell type and time point are not known.

The chain is built from TRBV12-3 or TRBV12-4 and TRBJ1-5, with 10 positions matching TRBD1. There are 14 residues in the CDR3. The ends lost 5 bases at V and 5 bases at J; junction bases unmatched: 3. The DNA for the CDR3 is TGTGCCAGCAGTACCGGGACAGGGGATCAGCCCCAGCATTTT. Translation gives CASSTGTGDQPQHF.

The chain uses TRBV4-1 and TRBJ2-3; D call uncertain. CDR3 length: 15 residues. CDR1 and CDR2 (germline): MGHRA, YSYEKL. V was trimmed by 1 base and J by 9 bases, leaving 17 bases between them. The CDR3 is CASSQAAALTRTQYF. In DNA form, the CDR3 reads TGCGCCAGCAGCCAAGCTGCAGCCCTCACACGGACGCAGTATTTT.

The genes are TRBV7-2 and TRBJ2-1; 10 bases are shared with TRBD1. From germline, CDR1 is SGHTA and CDR2 FQGNSA. Trimming cost V 5 bases and J 8 bases; bases outside gene matches: 9. The CDR3 sequence is 15 residues long. Written as DNA, the CDR3 is TGTGCCAGCAGCATCCGGGACAGGGGTGCCGATGAGCAGTTCTTC. Amino acid sequence: CASSIRDRGADEQFF.

This clonotype has more than one count but fewer than ten. The V call is TRBV12-3 or TRBV12-4, the J call TRBJ2-5; D ambiguous. V was cut by 3 bases and J by 2 bases, with 10 bases left in between. The CDR3 covers 14 residues. Here the CDR3 DNA reads TGTGCCAGCAGTTTTGGCGGAAGTCAAGAGACCCAGTACTTC. It yields the protein CASSFGGSQETQYF.

J is TRBJ1-1 and V is TRBV29-1; D unresolved. Germline assignment: CDR1 SQVTM and CDR2 ANQGSEA. The CDR3 runs to 12 residues. Trimming cost V 5 bases and J 3 bases, with 10 bases left between them. The CDR3 spells CSVRPFYTEAFF. The CDR3, as DNA: TGCAGCGTTCGTCCCTTTTACACTGAAGCTTTCTTT.

The chain employs TRBV5-5 and TRBJ1-3; D might be TRBD1 (5 bases). V gave up 4 bases and J gave up 2 bases, with 10 bases separating them. CDR1 is SGHKS and CDR2 is YYEKEE in the germline V gene (reference sequence). The CDR3 contains 14 residues. CDR3 in DNA: TGTGCCAGCAGCATGGGGACGGCTGGAAACACCATATATTTT. Amino acid sequence: CASSMGTAGNTIYF.

In this sample, this clonotype turned up once. A much more abundant neighbour one base away suggests this may be a read error. Likely a read error: the CDR3 ends without its conserved phenylalanine or tryptophan. The genes are TRBV7-3 and TRBJ1-5; D remains unclear. Looked up from germline, CDR1 is SGHTA and CDR2 is FQGTGA. Trimming took 2 bases from V and 5 from J, leaving 7 bases between them. The CDR3 is 13 residues long. The CDR3 DNA reads as TGTGCCAGCAGCTTAGAGCGAGATCAGCCCCAGCATTTA. It translates to CASSLERDQPQHL.

This clonotype has a handful of counts. The gene calls are TRBV5-1 and TRBJ1-5; possibly TRBD1 for D (6 bases). Germline-derived CDR1 and CDR2 are SGHRS and YFSETQ. V shed 0 bases and J shed 1 base, with 8 bases lying between them. CDR3 length: 15 amino acids. The CDR3 is CASSLAGASNQPQHF. The CDR3 DNA is TGCGCCAGCAGCTTGGCGGGGGCCAGCAATCAGCCCCAGCATTTT.

This clonotype showed up just a few times. V is TRBV7-9 and J is TRBJ1-2, with D perhaps TRBD1 (5 bases). Trimming removed 1 base from V and 3 bases from J, with 15 bases in between. The CDR3 extends over 16 amino acids. The germline V gene has CDR1 SEHNR and CDR2 FQNEAQ (reference sequence). The CDR3 is CASSLGEPAGHYGYTF. CDR3 nucleotides: TGTGCCAGCAGCTTAGGGGAACCAGCAGGGCACTATGGCTACACCTTC.

The rearrangement uses TRBV24-1 and TRBJ2-3; 13 bases are a match to TRBD2. The CDR3 is made up of 17 amino acids. Germline V lookup: CDR1 KGHDR, CDR2 SFDVKD. With 3 bases clipped from V and 0 bases from J, the junction kept 2 bases outside the gene matches. CDR3 in amino acids: CATSDRTSGGSTDTQYF. The CDR3 coding sequence is TGTGCCACCAGTGATCGGACTAGCGGGGGAAGCACAGATACGCAGTATTTT.

The chain carries TRBV19 and TRBJ2-2, with unresolved D. Germline CDR1 LNHDA, CDR2 SQIVND (reference sequence). V gave up 5 bases and J gave up 6 bases, with 13 bases separating them. The CDR3 length is 14 residues. As DNA, the CDR3 is TGTGCCAGTAGTTTTCTCGGACGGGCCGGGGAGCTGTTTTTT. The encoded protein is CASSFLGRAGELFF.

The table lists this clonotype with a few counts. V usage is TRBV12-3 or TRBV12-4 and J usage is TRBJ1-1; D call uncertain. V was pared by 5 bases and J by 4 bases, with 11 bases between. The CDR3 totals 13 residues. In nucleotides, the CDR3 is TGTGCCAGCAGTGCCGCCCGGGGCACTGAAGCTTTCTTT. It encodes CASSAARGTEAFF.

CDR3: CASIPPHHRGGTEAFF. The CDR3 DNA sequence: TGTGCCAGCATCCCCCCTCACCACCGGGGGGGCACTGAAGCTTTCTTT. The gene calls are TRBV7-9 and TRBJ1-1; D possibly corresponds to TRBD1 (5 bases). Germline V lookup: CDR1 SEHNR, CDR2 FQNEAQ (reference sequence). V lost 7 bases, J lost 4 bases, and 22 bases lay in between. This CDR3 spans 16 amino acids.

This clonotype has a single count. The rearrangement uses TRBV21-1 and TRBJ2-3; the table gives TRBD2 as D, unverified against the DNA. TRBV21-1 is marked as a pseudogene. This CDR3 is 13 amino acids long. The chain's CDR3 is CASSGWEGGTQYF. CDR3 bases: TGTGCCAGCAGCGGATGGGAGGGCGGTACGCAGTATTTT.

The chain combines TRBV9 with TRBJ2-3; 9 positions match TRBD2. Germline loops: CDR1 SGDLS, CDR2 YYNGEE. The ends lost 4 bases at V and 1 base at J; junction bases unmatched: 7. This CDR3 spans 16 amino acids. The CDR3 sequence is CASSPGVAGGTDTQYF. CDR3 DNA: TGTGCCAGCAGCCCAGGGGTAGCGGGGGGCACAGATACGCAGTATTTT.

This clonotype was detected a few times. This chain uses TRBV5-1 with TRBJ1-2; the D is unclear. V gave up 1 base and J gave up 5 bases, with 15 bases separating them. CDR3 length equals 15 residues. Germline CDR1 and CDR2: SGHRS and YFSETQ. This chain's CDR3 is CASSLWAGKSYGYTF. CDR3 nucleotide sequence: TGCGCCAGCAGCTTGTGGGCGGGGAAGAGTTATGGCTACACCTTC.

The chain combines TRBV6-2 or TRBV6-3 with TRBJ2-1; tentative D call: TRBD1 (6 bases). Germline V lookup: CDR1 MNHEY, CDR2 SVGEGT. The germline V and J ends were trimmed by 6 bases and 0 bases, with 12 bases remaining between them. The CDR3 length is 15 residues. The CDR3 DNA reads as TGTGCCAGCAGGAAAGGGGGTGGCTCCTACAATGAGCAGTTCTTC. It is translated as CASRKGGGSYNEQFF.

The chain combines TRBV15 with TRBJ1-2, with D perhaps matching TRBD1 (5 bases). CDR3 length equals 14 residues. The germline V gene has CDR1 LNHNV and CDR2 YYDKDF (reference sequence). V was clipped by 0 bases and J by 5 bases, with 10 bases between them. CDR3 nucleotide sequence: TGTGCCACCAGCAGAGATGGGGGTGTTTATGGCTACACCTTC. Amino acid sequence: CATSRDGGVYGYTF.

In its sample, this clonotype was seen a few times. The rearrangement joins TRBV7-3 to TRBJ2-1; D is perhaps TRBD1 or TRBD2 (6 bases each). CDR3 size: 15 residues. Per germline, CDR1 SGHTA and CDR2 FQGTGA. V was clipped by 5 bases and J by 3 bases, with 14 bases between them. CDR3 sequence: CASSPVGGHYNEQFF. As DNA, the CDR3 is TGTGCCAGCAGCCCGGTAGGGGGGCACTACAATGAGCAGTTCTTC. Supplemented by reference TRBV7-3 and TRBJ2-1, the full variable domain reads GAGVSQTPSNKVTEKGKYVELRCDPISGHTALYWYRQSLGQGPEFLIYFQGTGAADDSGLPNDRFFAVRPEGSVSTLKIQRTERGDSAVYLCASSPVGGHYNEQFFGPGTRLTVL.

The V call is TRBV7-7, the J call TRBJ2-5; 11 bases fit TRBD2. The CDR3 is made up of 18 amino acids. Germline V gene data show CDR1 as SSHAT and CDR2 as FNYEAQ (reference sequence). V shed 1 base and J 2 bases; nucleotides not matched to a gene: 9. The DNA for the CDR3 is TGTGCCAGCAGCTTAGGGCTAGCGGGGGGATTTCGGCAAGAGACCCAGTACTTC. Its protein is CASSLGLAGGFRQETQYF. Full variable domain (rest looked up from reference TRBV7-7 and TRBJ2-5): GAGVSQSPRYKVTKRGQDVTLRCDPISSHATLYWYQQALGQGPEFLTYFNYEAQPDKSGLPSDRFSAERPEGSISTLTIQRTEQRDSAMYRCASSLGLAGGFRQETQYFGPGTRLLVL.

This clonotype is judged medium-sized. The V call is TRBV24-1, the J call TRBJ2-3; weak D call: TRBD1 (6 bases). The V end was cut by 9 bases, the J end by 9 bases, with 21 bases between. Germline values: CDR1 KGHDR, CDR2 SFDVKD. The CDR3 is 14 residues long. For the CDR3, the DNA is TGTGCCACCGGGGGCCGGAGCAGTCCACTAACGCAGTATTTT. It codes for CATGGRSSPLTQYF.

The V gene is TRBV10-3, the J gene TRBJ2-3; 11 nucleotides agree with TRBD2. V shed 4 bases, J shed 5 bases, and the junction held 5 bases outside the gene matches. Looked up from germline, CDR1 is ENHRY and CDR2 is SYGVKD. The CDR3 is 15 residues long. The chain's CDR3 is CAISVSSGGKDTQYF. CDR3 nucleotide sequence: TGTGCCATCAGTGTGTCTAGCGGGGGGAAAGATACGCAGTATTTT.

This clonotype has just a few counts. The gene calls are TRBV12-3 or TRBV12-4 and TRBJ1-2; D unresolved. This CDR3 comprises 15 residues. The V end was cut by 3 bases, the J end by 0 bases, with 11 bases between. The CDR3 reads CASSFAGVSNYGYTF. The CDR3 coding sequence is TGTGCCAGCAGTTTCGCCGGGGTTTCTAACTATGGCTACACCTTC.